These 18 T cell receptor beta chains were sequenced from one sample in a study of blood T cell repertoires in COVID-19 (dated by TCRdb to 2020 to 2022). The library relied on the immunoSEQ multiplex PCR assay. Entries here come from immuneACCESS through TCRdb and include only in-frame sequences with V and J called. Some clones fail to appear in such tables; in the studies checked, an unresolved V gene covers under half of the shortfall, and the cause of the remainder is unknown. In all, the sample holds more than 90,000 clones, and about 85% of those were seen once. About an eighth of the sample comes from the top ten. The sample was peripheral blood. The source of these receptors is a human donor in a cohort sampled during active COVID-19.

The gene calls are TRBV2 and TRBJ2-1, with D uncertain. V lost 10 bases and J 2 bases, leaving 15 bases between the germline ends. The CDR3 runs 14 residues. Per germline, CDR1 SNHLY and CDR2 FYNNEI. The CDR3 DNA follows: TGTGCCAAAACTCCATCACCCACCTACAATGAGCAGTTCTTC. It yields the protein CAKTPSPTYNEQFF.

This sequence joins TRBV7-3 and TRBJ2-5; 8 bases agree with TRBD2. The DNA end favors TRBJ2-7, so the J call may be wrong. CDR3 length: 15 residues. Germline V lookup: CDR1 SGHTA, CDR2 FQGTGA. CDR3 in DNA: TGTGCCAGCAGCTCACAAGGTAGCGGGGTCTACGAGCAGTACTTC. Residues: CASSSQGSGVYEQYF.

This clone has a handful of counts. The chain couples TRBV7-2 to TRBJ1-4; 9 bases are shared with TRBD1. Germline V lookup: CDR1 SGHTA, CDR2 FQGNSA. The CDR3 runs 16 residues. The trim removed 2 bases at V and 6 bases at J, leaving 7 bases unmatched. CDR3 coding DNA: TGTGCCAGCAGCTTAAGTCGGACAGGGGCATATGAAAAACTGTTTTTT. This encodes CASSLSRTGAYEKLFF.

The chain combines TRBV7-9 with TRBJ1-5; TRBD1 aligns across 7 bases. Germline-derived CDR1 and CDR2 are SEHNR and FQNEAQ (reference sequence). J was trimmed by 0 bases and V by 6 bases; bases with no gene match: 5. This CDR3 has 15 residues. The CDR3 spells CASRGQGVSNQPQHF. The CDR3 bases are TGTGCCAGCAGGGGCCAGGGGGTTAGCAATCAGCCCCAGCATTTT.

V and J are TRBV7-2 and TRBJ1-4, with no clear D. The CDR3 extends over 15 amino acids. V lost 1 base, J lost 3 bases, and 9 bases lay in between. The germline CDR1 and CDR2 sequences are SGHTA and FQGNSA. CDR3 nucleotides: TGTGCCAGCAGCTTAGGTTCGACACCTAATGAAAAACTGTTTTTT. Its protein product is CASSLGSTPNEKLFF.

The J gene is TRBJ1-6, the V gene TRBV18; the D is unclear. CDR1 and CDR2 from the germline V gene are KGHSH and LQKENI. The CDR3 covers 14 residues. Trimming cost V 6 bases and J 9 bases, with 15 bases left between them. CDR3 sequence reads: CASSPDGMSSPLHF. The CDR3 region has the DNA TGTGCCAGCTCGCCGGACGGGATGAGTTCACCCCTCCACTTT.

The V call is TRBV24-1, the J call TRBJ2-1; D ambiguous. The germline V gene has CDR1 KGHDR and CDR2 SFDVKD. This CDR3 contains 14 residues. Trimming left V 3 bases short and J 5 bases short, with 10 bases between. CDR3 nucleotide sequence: TGTGCCACCAGTGATGCTAGGTCAAACAATGAGCAGTTCTTC. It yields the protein CATSDARSNNEQFF.

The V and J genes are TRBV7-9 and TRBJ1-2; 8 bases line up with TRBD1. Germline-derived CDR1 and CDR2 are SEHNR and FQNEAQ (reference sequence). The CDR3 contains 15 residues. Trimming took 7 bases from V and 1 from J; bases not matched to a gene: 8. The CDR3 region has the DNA TGTGCCAGCACCTCCCCGACAGGGGATAACTATGGCTACACCTTC. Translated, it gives CASTSPTGDNYGYTF. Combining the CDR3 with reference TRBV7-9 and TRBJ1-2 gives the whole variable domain DTGVSQNPRHKITKRGQNVTFRCDPISEHNRLYWYRQTLGQGPEFLTYFQNEAQLEKSRLLSDRFSAERPKGSFSTLEIQRTEQGDSAMYLCASTSPTGDNYGYTFGSGTRLTVV.

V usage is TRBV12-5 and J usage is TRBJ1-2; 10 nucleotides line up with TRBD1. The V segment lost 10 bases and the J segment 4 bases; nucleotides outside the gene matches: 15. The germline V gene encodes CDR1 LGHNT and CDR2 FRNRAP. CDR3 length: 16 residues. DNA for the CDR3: TGTGCTATCACATTGGGGGGGGACAGGGGCCTCTATGGCTACACCTTC. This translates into CAITLGGDRGLYGYTF.

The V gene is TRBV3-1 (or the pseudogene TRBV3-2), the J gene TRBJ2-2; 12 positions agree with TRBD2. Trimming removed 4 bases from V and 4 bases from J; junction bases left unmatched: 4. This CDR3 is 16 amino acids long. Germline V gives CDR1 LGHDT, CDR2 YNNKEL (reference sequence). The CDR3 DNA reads TGTGCCAGCAGCCGAGGGACTAGCGGGTTCACCGGGGAGCTGTTTTTT. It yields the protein CASSRGTSGFTGELFF.

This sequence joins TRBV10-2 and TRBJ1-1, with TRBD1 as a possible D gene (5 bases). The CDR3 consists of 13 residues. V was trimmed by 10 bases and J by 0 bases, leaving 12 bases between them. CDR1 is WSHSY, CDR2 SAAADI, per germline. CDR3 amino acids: CATRDSMNTEAFF. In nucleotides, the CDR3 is TGCGCCACTAGGGACTCGATGAACACTGAAGCTTTCTTT.

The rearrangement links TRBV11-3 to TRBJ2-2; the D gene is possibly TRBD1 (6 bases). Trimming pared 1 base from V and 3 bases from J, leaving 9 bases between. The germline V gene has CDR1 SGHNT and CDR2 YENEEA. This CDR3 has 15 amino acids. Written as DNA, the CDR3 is TGTGCCAGCAGCTTAGTTTCAGGGGACACCGGGGAGCTGTTTTTT. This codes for CASSLVSGDTGELFF.

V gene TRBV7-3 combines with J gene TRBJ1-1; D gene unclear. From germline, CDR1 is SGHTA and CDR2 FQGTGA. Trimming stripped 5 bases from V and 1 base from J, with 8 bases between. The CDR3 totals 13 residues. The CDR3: CASSPTENTEAFF. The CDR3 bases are TGTGCCAGCAGCCCTACAGAGAACACTGAAGCTTTCTTT.

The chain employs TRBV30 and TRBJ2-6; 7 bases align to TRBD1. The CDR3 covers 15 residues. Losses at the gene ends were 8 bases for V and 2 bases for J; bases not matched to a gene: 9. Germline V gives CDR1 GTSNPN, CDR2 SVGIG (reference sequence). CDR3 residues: CALPATGPGANVLTF. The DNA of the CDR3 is TGTGCCCTGCCCGCGACAGGGCCTGGGGCCAACGTCCTGACTTTC.

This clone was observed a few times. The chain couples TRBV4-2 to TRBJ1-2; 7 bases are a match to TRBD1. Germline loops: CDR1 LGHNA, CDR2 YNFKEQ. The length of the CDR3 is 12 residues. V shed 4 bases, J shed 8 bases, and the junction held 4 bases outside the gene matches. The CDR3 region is CASSPDRAGYTF. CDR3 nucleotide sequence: TGTGCCAGCAGCCCCGACAGGGCCGGCTACACCTTC.

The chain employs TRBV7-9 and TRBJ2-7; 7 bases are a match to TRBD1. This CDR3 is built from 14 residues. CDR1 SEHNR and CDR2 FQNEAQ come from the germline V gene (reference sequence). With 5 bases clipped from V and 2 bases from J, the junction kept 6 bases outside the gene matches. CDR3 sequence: CASSPGTATYEQYF. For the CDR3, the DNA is TGTGCCAGCAGCCCCGGGACAGCAACCTACGAGCAGTACTTC.

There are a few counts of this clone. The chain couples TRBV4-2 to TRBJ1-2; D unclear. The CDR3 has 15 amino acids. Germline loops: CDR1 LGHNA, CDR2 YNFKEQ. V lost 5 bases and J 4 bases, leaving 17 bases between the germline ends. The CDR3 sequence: CASSEPKTSIYGYTF. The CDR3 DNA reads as TGTGCCAGCAGCGAACCTAAGACAAGCATCTATGGCTACACCTTC.

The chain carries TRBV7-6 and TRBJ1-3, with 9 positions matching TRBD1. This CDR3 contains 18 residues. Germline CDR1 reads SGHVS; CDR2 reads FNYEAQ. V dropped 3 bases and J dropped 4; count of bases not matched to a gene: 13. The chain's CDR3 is CASSFSGHRQGGGNTIYF. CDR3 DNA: TGTGCCAGCAGCTTCAGTGGCCACCGACAGGGGGGAGGAAACACCATATATTTT. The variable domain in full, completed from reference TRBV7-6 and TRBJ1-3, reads GAGVSQSPRYKVTKRGQDVALRCDPISGHVSLYWYRQALGQGPEFLTYFNYEAQQDKSGLPNDRFSAERPEGSISTLTIQRTEQRDSAMYRCASSFSGHRQGGGNTIYFGEGSWLTVV.